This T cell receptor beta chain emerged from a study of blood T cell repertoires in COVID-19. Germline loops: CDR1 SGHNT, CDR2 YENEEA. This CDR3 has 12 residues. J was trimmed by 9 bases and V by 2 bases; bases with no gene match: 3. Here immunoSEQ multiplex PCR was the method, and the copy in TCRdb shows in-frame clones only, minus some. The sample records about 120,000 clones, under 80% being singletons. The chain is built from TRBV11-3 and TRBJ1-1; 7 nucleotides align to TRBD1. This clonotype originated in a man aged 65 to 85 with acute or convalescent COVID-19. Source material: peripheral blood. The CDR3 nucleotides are TGTGCCAGCAGCTTACCGACAGGGCAAGCTTTCTTT. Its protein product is CASSLPTGQAFF.